This T cell receptor beta chain was observed in a study of blood T cell repertoires in COVID-19. V gave up 0 bases and J gave up 12 bases, with 7 bases separating them. The germline V gene encodes CDR1 DFQATT and CDR2 SNEGSKA (reference sequence). This CDR3 has 10 amino acids. Clones were sequenced by immunoSEQ multiplex PCR, and TCRdb holds only the in-frame ones, with some missing. The sample lists 150,000 to 200,000 clones, 82% occurring once. Enrolled during active infection, Seattle patients were then followed longitudinally. This receptor was identified in a woman in her forties with COVID-19, enrolled during active disease. The rearrangement joins TRBV20-1 to TRBJ2-3, with D possibly being TRBD2 (5 bases). Input material: peripheral blood. The CDR3 is CSARDEGQYF. The CDR3 DNA sequence: TGCAGTGCTAGAGATGAGGGCCAGTATTTT.